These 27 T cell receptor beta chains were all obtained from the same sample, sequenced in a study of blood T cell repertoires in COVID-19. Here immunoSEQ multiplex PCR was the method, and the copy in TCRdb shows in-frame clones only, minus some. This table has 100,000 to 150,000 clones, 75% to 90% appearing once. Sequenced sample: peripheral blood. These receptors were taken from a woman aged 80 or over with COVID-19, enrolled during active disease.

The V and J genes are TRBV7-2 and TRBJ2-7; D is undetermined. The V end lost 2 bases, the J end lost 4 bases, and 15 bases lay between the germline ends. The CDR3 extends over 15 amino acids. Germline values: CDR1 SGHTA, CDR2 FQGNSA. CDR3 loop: CASSLIAQQEYEQYF. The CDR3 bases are TGTGCCAGCAGCTTAATAGCACAACAAGAGTACGAGCAGTACTTC.

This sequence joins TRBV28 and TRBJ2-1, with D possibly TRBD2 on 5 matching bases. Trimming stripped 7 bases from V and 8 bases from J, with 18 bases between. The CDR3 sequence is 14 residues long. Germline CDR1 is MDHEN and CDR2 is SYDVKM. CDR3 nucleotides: TGTGCCAGCAAAGGTCGGGTGGACTTCTATGAGCAGTTCTTC. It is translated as CASKGRVDFYEQFF.

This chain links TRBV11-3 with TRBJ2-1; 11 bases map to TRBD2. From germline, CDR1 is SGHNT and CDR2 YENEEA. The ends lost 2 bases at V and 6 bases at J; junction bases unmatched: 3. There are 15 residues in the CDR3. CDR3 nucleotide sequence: TGTGCCAGCAGCTTATCCGGACTAGCGGGCAATGAGCAGTTCTTC. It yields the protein CASSLSGLAGNEQFF.

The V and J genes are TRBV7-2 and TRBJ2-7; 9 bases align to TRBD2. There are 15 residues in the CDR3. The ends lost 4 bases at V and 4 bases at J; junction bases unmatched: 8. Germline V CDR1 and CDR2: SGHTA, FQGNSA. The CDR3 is CASSSTSAGGYEQYF. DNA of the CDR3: TGTGCCAGCAGCTCGACTAGCGCGGGAGGGTACGAGCAGTACTTC.

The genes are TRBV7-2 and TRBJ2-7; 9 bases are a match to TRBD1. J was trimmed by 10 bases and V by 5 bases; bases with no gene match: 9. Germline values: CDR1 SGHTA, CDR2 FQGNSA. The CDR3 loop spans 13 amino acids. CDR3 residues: CASSIGQGRSQYF. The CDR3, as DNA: TGTGCCAGCAGCATAGGACAGGGGAGGTCACAGTACTTC.

In DNA form, the CDR3 reads TGTGCCAGCAGGGACAGGGCAAATTCACCCCTCCACTTT. It codes for CASRDRANSPLHF. The chain joins TRBV13 to TRBJ1-6, with TRBD1 identical over 8 bases. Germline V gene lookup returns CDR1 PRHDT and CDR2 FYEKMQ (reference sequence). Trimming removed 6 bases from V and 7 bases from J; junction bases left unmatched: 2. There are 13 residues in the CDR3.

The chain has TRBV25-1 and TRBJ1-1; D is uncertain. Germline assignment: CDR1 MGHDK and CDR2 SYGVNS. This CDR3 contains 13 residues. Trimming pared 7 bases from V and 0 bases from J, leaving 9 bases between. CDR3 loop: CASIGFMNTEAFF. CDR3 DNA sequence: TGTGCCAGCATCGGGTTCATGAACACTGAAGCTTTCTTT.

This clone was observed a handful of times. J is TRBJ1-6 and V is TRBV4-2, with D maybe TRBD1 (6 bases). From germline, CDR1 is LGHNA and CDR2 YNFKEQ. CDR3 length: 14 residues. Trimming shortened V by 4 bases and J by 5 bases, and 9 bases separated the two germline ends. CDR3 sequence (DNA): TGTGCCAGCAGCCCTGGACAGAATAATTCACCCCTCCACTTT. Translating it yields CASSPGQNNSPLHF.

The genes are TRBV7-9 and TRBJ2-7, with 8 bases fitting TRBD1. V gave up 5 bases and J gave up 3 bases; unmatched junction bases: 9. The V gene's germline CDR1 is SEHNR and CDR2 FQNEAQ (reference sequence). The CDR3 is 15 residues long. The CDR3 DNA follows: TGTGCCAGCAGCCCCGGGACAGGTGGTGGCTACGAGCAGTACTTC. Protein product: CASSPGTGGGYEQYF.

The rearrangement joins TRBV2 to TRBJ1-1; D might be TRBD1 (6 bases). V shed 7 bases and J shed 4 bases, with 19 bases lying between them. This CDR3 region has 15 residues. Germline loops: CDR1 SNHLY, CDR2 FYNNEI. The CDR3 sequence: CASTLEGVQGTEAFF. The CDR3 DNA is TGTGCCAGCACTCTAGAAGGGGTACAGGGCACTGAAGCTTTCTTT.

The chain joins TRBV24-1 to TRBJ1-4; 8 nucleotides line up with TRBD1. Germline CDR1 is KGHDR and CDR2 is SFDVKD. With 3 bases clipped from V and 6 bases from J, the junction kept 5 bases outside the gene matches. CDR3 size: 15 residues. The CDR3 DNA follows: TGTGCCACCAGTGATGGTGGACAGGGTGATGAAAAACTGTTTTTT. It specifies CATSDGGQGDEKLFF.

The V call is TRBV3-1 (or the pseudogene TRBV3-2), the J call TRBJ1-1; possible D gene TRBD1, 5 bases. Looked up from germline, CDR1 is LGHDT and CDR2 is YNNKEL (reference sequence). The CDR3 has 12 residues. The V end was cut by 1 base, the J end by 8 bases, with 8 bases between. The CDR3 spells CASSQGGREAFF. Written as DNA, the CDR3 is TGTGCCAGCAGCCAAGGGGGGAGGGAAGCTTTCTTT.

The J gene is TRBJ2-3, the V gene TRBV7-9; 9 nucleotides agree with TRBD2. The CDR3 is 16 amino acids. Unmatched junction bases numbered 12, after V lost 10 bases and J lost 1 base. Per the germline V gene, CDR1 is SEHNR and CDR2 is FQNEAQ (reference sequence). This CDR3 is CATHSGSSRGTDTQYF. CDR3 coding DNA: TGTGCCACACATAGCGGGAGTAGTAGAGGCACAGATACGCAGTATTTT.

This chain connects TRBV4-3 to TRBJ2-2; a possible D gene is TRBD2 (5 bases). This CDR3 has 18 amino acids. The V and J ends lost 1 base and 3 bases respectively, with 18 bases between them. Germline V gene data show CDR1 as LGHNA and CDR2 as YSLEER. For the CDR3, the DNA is TGCGCCAGCAGCCAAGGGAGGTGGGGATCATCTGACACCGGGGAGCTGTTTTTT. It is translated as CASSQGRWGSSDTGELFF.

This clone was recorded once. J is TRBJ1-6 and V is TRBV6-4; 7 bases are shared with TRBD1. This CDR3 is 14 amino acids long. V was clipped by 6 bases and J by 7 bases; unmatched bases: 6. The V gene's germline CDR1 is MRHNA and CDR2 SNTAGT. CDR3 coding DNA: TGTGCCAGCAGCTCCGGGACAGCAAATTCACCCCTCCACTTT. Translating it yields CASSSGTANSPLHF.

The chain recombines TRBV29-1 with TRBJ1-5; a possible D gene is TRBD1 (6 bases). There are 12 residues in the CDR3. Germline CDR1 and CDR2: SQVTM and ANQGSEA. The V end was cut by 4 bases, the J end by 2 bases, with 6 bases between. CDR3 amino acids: CSVGQGNQPQHF. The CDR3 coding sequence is TGCAGCGTTGGACAGGGCAATCAGCCCCAGCATTTT.

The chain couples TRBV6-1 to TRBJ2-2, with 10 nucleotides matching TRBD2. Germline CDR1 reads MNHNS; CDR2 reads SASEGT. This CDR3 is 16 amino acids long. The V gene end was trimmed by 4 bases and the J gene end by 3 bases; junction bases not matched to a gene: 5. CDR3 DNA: TGTGCCAGCAGTGCCTCTAGCGGGAGTTACACCGGGGAGCTGTTTTTT. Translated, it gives CASSASSGSYTGELFF.

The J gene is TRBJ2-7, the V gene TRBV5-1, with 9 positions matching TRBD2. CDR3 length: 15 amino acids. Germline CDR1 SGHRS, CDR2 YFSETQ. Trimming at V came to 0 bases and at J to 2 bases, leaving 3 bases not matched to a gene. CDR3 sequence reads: CASSLASGRTYEQYF. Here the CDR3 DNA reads TGCGCCAGCAGCTTGGCCAGCGGGAGGACCTACGAGCAGTACTTC.

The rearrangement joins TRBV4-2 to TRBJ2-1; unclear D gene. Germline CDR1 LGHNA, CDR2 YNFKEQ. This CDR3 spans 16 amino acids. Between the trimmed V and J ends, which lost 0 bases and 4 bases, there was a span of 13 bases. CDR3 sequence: CASSQEEFGFYNEQFF. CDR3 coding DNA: TGTGCCAGCAGCCAAGAGGAGTTCGGATTTTACAATGAGCAGTTCTTC.

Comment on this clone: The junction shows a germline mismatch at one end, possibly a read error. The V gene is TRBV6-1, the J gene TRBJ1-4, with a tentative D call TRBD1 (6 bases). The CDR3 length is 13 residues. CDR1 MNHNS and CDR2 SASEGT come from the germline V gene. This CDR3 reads CASREGGDEKLFF. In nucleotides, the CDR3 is TGTGCCAGCAGAGAAGGGGGGGACGAAAAACTGTTTTTT.

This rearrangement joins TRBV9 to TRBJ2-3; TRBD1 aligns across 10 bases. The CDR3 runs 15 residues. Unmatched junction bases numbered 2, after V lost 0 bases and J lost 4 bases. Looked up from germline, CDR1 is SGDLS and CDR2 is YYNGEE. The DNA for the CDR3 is TGTGCCAGCAGCGTAGGGGGACAGGGGTCAGATACGCAGTATTTT. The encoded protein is CASSVGGQGSDTQYF.

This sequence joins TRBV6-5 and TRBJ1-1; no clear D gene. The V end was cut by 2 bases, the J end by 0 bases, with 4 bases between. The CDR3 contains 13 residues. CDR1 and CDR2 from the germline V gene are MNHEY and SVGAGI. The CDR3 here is CASSYLMNTEAFF. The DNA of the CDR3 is TGTGCCAGCAGTTACCTTATGAACACTGAAGCTTTCTTT.

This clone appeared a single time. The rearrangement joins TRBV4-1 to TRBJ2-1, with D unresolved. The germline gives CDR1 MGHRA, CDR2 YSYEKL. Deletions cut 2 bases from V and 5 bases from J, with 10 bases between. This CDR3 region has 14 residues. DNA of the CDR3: TGCGCCAGCAGCCAAATCGGTCTTGACAATGAGCAGTTCTTC. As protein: CASSQIGLDNEQFF.

Written as DNA, the CDR3 is TGTGCCAGCAGTTCAATCCGGGACACTGAAGCTTTCTTT. The encoded protein is CASSSIRDTEAFF. This chain links TRBV6-2 or TRBV6-3 with TRBJ1-1; the D is unclear. The CDR3 length is 13 residues. The germline CDR1 and CDR2 sequences are MNHEY and SVGEGT. V was cut by 4 bases and J by 3 bases, with 9 bases left in between.

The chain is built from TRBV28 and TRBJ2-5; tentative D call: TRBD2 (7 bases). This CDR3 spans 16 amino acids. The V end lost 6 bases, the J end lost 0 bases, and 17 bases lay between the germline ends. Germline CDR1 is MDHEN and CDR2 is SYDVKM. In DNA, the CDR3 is TGTGCCAGCAGCGTCGTTCGGGGGGCTTACCAAGAGACCCAGTACTTC. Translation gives CASSVVRGAYQETQYF. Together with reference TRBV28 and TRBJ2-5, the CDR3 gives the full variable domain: DVKVTQSSRYLVKRTGEKVFLECVQDMDHENMFWYRQDPGLGLRLIYFSYDVKMKEKGDIPEGYSVSREKKERFSLILESASTNQTSMYLCASSVVRGAYQETQYFGPGTRLLVL.

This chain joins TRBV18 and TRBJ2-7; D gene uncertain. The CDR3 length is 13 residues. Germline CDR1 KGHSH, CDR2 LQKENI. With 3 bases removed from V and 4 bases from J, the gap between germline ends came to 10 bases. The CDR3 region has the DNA TGTGCCAGCTCACCGGAGTCTAGATACGAGCAGTACTTC. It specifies CASSPESRYEQYF.

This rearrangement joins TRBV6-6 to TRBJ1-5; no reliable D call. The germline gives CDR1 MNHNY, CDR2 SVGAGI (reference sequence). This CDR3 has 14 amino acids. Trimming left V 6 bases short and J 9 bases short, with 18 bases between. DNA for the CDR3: TGTGCCAGCAGCCACCCAGAGGTTATCACGCCCCAGCATTTT. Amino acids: CASSHPEVITPQHF.